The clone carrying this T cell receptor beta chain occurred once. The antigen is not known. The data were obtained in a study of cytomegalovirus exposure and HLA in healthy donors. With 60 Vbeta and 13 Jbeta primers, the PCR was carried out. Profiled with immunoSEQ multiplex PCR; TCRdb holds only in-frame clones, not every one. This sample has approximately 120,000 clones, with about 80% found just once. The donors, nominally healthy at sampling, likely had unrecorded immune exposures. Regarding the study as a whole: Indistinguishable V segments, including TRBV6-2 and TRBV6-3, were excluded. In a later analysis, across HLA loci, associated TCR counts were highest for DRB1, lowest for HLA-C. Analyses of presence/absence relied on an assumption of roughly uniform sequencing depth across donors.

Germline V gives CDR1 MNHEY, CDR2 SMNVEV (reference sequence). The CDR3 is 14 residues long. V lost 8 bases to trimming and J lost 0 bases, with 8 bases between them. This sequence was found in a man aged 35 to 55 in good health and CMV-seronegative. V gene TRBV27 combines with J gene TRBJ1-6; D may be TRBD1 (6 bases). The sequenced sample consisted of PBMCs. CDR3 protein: CASLDSSYNSPLHF. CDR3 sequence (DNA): TGTGCCAGCCTGGACAGCTCCTATAATTCACCCCTCCACTTT.